The subject of this entry is one TCR beta chain. In germline, CDR1 is SGHRS, CDR2 YFSETQ. CDR3 length: 14 amino acids. Deletions cut 7 bases from V and 2 bases from J, with 13 bases between. The record originates from a study of blood T cell repertoires in COVID-19. On the study more broadly: Samples representing acute and convalescent COVID-19 were sourced from the United States, Italy and Spain.

Method: immunoSEQ multiplex PCR; TCRdb's copy keeps in-frame clones and lacks some. Among 250,000 or so clones listed, 80% to 90% were seen once. This chain connects TRBV5-1 to TRBJ2-4; D is perhaps TRBD2 (6 bases). This sequence was found in a woman aged 40 to 50 who had been exposed to COVID-19. Sequencing input: PBMCs or T cells enriched from blood (not recorded which). The CDR3 nucleotides are TGCGCCAGCCGATCCGGAGGGACCAAAAACATTCAGTACTTC. Protein: CASRSGGTKNIQYF.